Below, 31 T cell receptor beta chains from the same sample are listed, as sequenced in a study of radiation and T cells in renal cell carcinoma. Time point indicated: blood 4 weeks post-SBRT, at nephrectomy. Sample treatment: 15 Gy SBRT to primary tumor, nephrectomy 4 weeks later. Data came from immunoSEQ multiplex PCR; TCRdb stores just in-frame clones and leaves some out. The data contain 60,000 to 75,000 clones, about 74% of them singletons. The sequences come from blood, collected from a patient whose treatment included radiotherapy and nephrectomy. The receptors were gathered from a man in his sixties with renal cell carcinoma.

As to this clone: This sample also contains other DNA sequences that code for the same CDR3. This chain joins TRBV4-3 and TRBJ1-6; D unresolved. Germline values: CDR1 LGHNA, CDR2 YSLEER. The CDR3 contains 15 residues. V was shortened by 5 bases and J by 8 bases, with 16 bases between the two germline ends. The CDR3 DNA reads TGCGCCAGCAGCTCGGACGGCCAGTTTTATTCACCCCTCCACTTT. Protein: CASSSDGQFYSPLHF.

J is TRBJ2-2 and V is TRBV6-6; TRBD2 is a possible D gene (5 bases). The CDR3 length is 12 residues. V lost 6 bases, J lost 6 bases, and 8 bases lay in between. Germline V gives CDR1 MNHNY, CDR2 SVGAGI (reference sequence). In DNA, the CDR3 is TGTGCCAGCAGCTGGGAGTCCGGGGAGCTGTTTTTT. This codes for CASSWESGELFF.

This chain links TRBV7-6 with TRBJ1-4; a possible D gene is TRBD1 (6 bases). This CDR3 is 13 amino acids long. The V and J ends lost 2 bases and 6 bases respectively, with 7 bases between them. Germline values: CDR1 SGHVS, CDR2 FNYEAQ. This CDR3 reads CASSLYRDEKLFF. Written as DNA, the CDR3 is TGTGCCAGCAGCTTATACAGGGATGAAAAACTGTTTTTT.

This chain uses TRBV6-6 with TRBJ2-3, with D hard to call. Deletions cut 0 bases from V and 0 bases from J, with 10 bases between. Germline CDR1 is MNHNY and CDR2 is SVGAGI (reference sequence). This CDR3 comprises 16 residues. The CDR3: CASSYSIVTSTDTQYF. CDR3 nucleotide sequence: TGTGCCAGCAGTTACTCGATCGTAACCAGCACAGATACGCAGTATTTT.

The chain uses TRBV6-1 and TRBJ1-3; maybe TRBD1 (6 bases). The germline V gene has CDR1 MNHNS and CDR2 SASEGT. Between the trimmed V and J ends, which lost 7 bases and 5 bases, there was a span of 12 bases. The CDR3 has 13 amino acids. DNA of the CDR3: TGTGCCAGCACCGGGGACAAAAGAAACACCATATATTTT. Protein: CASTGDKRNTIYF.

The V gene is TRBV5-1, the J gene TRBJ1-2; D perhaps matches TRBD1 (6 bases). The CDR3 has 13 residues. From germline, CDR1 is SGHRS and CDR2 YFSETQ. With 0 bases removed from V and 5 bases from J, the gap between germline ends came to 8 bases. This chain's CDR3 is CASSLEGTYGYTF. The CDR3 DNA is TGCGCCAGCAGCTTGGAGGGGACATATGGCTACACCTTC.

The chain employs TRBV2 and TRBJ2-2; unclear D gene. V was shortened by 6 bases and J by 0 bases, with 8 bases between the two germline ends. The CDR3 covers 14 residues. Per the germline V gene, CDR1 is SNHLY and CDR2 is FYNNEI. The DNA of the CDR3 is TGTGCCAGCAGGGGTCTCGCGAACACCGGGGAGCTGTTTTTT. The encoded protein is CASRGLANTGELFF.

The CDR3 nucleotides read TGTGCCAGCAGTGAAGGAGGGGCTGGGAGCTCCTATGGCTACACCTTC. Its translation: CASSEGGAGSSYGYTF. This sequence joins TRBV2 and TRBJ1-2; D might be TRBD1 (5 bases). Per the germline V gene, CDR1 is SNHLY and CDR2 is FYNNEI. Trimming shortened V by 1 base and J by 4 bases, and 16 bases separated the two germline ends. This CDR3 region has 16 residues.

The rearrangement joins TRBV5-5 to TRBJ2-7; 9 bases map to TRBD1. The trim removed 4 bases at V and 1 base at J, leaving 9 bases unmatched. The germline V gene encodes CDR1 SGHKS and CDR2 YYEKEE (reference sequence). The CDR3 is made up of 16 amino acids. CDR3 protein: CASSLHLGQGSYEQYF. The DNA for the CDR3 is TGTGCCAGCAGCCTCCATTTGGGACAGGGTTCCTACGAGCAGTACTTC.

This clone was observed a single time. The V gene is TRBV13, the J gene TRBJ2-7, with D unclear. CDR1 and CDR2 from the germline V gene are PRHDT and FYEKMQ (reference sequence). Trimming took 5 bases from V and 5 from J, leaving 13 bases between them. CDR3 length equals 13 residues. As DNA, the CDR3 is TGTGCCAGCAGCCAGCAGGCTGCCAACGAGCAGTACGTC. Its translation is CASSQQAANEQYV.

In nucleotides, the CDR3 is TGCGCCAGCAGCCAAGACCCTCCCCCCAACAATGAGCAGTTCTTC. It codes for CASSQDPPPNNEQFF. This chain connects TRBV4-1 to TRBJ2-1; the D is unclear. The CDR3 is 15 residues long. The germline CDR1 and CDR2 sequences are MGHRA and YSYEKL. With 0 bases removed from V and 5 bases from J, the gap between germline ends came to 11 bases.

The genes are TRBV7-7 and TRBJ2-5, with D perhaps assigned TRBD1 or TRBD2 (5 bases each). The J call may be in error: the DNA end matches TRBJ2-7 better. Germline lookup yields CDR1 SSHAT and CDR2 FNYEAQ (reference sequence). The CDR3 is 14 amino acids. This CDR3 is CASSSQGPLYEQYF. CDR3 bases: TGTGCCAGCAGCTCTCAGGGACCGCTGTACGAGCAGTACTTC.

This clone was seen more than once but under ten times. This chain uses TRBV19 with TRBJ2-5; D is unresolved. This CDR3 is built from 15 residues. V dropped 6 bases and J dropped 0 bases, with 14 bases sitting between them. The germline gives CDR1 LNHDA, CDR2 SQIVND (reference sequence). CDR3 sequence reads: CASSEEYSYQETQYF. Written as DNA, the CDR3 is TGTGCCAGTAGCGAGGAATACTCATACCAAGAGACCCAGTACTTC.

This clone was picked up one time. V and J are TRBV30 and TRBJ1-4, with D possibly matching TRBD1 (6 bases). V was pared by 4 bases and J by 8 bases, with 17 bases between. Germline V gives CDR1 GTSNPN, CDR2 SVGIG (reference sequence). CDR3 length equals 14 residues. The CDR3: CAWTGGLSGEKLFF. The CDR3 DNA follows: TGTGCCTGGACTGGGGGCCTCTCGGGGGAAAAACTGTTTTTT.

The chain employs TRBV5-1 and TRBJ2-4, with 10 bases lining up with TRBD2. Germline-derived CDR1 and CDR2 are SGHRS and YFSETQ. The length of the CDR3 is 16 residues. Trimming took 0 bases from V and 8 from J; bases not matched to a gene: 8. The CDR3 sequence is CASSLEASGSIDIQYF. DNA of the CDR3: TGCGCCAGCAGCTTGGAAGCTAGCGGGAGTATTGACATTCAGTACTTC.

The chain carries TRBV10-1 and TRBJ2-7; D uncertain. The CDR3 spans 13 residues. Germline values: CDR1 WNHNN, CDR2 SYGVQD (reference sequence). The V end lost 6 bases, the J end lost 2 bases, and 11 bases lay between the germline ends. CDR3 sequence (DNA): TGCGCCAGCAGCCCCCGGGCTGCCTACGAGCAGTACTTC. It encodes CASSPRAAYEQYF.

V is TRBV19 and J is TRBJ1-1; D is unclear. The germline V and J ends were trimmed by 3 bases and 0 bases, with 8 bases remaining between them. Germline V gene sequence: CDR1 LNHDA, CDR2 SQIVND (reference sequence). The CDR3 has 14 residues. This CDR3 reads CASSIGQLNTEAFF. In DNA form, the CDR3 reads TGTGCCAGTAGTATTGGGCAGTTGAACACTGAAGCTTTCTTT.

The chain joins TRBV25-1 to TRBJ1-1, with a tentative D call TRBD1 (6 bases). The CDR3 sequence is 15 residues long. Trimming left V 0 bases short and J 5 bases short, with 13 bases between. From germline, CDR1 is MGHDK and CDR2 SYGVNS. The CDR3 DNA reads TGTGCCAGCAGTGAATATAAGGGAGGGGGAACTGAAGCTTTCTTT. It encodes CASSEYKGGGTEAFF.

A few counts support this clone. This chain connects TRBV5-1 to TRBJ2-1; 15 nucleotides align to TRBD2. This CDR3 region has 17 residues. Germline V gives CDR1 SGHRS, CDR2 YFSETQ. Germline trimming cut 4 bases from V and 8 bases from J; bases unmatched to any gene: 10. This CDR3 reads CASSKTGTSGRPDEQFF. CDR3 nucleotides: TGCGCCAGCAGCAAAACCGGGACTAGCGGGAGGCCGGATGAGCAGTTCTTC.

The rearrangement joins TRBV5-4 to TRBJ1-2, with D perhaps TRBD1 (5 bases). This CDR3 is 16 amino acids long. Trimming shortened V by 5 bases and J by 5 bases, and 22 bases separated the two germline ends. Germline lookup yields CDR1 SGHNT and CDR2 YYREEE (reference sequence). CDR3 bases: TGTGCCAGCAGTGGGGGGAGGGCAGGAGTGCGGTATGGCTACACCTTC. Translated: CASSGGRAGVRYGYTF. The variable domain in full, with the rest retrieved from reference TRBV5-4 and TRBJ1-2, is ETGVTQSPTHLIKTRGQQVTLRCSSQSGHNTVSWYQQALGQGPQFIFQYYREEENGRGNFPPRFSGLQFPNYSSELNVNALELDDSALYLCASSGGRAGVRYGYTFGSGTRLTVV.

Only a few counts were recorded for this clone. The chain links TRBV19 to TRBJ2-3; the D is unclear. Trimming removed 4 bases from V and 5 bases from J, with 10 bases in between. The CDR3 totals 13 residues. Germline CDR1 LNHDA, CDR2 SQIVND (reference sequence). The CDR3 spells CASSNDPGDTQYF. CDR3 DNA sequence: TGTGCCAGTAGTAACGACCCGGGAGATACGCAGTATTTT.

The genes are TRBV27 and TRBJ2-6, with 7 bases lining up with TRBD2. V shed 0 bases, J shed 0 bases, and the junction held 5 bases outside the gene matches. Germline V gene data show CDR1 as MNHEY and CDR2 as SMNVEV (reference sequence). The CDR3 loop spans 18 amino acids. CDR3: CASSLSASGYSGANVLTF. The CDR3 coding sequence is TGTGCCAGCAGTTTATCGGCTAGCGGTTACTCTGGGGCCAACGTCCTGACTTTC.

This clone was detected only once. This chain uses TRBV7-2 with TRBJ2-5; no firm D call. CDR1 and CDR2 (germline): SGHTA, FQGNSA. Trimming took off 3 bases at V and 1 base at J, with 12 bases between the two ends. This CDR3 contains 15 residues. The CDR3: CASSLRFGLQETQYF. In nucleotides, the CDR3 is TGTGCCAGCAGCTTGAGGTTCGGGCTCCAAGAGACCCAGTACTTC.

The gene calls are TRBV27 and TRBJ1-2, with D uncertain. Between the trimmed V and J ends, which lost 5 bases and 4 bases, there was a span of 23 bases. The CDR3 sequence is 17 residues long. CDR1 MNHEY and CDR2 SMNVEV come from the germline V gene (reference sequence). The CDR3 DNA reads TGTGCCAGCAGTCGTTCCCCCCGGACCTCCCTGGGCTATGGCTACACCTTC. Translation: CASSRSPRTSLGYGYTF.

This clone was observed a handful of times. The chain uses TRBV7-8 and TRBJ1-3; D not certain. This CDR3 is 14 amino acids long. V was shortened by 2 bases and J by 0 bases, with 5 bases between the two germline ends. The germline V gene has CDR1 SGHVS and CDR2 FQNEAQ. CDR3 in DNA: TGTGCCAGCAGCTTACGGGGCTCTGGAAACACCATATATTTT. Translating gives CASSLRGSGNTIYF. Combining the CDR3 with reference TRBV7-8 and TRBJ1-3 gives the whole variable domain GAGVSQSPRYKVAKRGQDVALRCDPISGHVSLFWYQQALGQGPEFLTYFQNEAQLDKSGLPSDRFFAERPEGSVSTLKIQRTQQEDSAVYLCASSLRGSGNTIYFGEGSWLTVV.

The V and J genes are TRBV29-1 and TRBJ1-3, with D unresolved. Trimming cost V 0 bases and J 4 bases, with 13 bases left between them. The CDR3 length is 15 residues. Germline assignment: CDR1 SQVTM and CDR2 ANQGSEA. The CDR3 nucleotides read TGCAGCGTTGAAGATCCGAAGGGAACCGGAAACACCATATATTTT. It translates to CSVEDPKGTGNTIYF.

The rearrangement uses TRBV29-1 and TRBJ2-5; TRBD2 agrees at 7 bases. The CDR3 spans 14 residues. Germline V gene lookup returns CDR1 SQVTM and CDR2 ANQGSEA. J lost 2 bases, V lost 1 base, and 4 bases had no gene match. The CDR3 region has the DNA TGCAGCGTTGAAGGATCTAGCGGACAAGAGACCCAGTACTTC. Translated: CSVEGSSGQETQYF.

This chain's CDR3 is CASSAAQGQSLYTGELFF. The CDR3 DNA is TGTGCCAGCAGCGCCGCCCAGGGACAGTCCCTTTACACCGGGGAGCTGTTTTTT. The rearrangement uses TRBV7-6 and TRBJ2-2, with 7 bases fitting TRBD1. V lost 5 bases, J lost 3 bases, and 15 bases stayed unmatched. Germline-derived CDR1 and CDR2 are SGHVS and FNYEAQ. The CDR3 is 18 residues long.

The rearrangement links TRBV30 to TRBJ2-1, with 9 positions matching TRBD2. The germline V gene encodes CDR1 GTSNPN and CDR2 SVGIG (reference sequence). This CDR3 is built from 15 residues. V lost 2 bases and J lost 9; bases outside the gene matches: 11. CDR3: CAWSPIVAGVSEQFF. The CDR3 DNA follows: TGTGCCTGGAGTCCCATAGTAGCGGGAGTGAGTGAGCAGTTCTTC.

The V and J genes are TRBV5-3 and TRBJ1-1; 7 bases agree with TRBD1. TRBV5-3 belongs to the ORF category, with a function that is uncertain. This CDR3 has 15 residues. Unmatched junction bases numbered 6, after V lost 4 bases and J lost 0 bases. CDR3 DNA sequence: TGTGCCAGAAGCACGACCGGGACAGTGAACACTGAAGCTTTCTTT. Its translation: CARSTTGTVNTEAFF.

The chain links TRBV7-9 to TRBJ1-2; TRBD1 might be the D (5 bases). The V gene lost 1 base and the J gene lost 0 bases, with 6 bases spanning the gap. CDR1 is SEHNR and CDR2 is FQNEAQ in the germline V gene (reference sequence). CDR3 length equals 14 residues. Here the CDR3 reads CASSLGGSNYGYTF. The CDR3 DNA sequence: TGTGCCAGCAGCTTAGGGGGCTCTAACTATGGCTACACCTTC.